The T cell receptor (beta chain) described here comes from a study of Graves' ophthalmopathy and Graves' hyperthyroidism. Study outcomes and limitations: In separating ophthalmopathy from stable hyperthyroidism, a 13-signature model achieved less than 90% sensitivity and 75% to 84% specificity.

This clonotype was detected many times. As yet, its antigen is unknown. Using RNA transcripts, the TCR beta CDR3 regions were amplified. The workflow started with a first-round RT-PCR run with HTBI primers and then moved on to a second-round multiplex PCR. MiXCR, applied by TCRdb to the multiplex PCR reads, yields one record per CDR3 protein. The data show about 210,000 distinct CDR3 sequences, around 30% seen once. Serum thyroxine and TRAb, along with clinical symptoms, thyroid ultrasound and orbital computed tomography, were what diagnosis relied on. Between the trimmed V and J ends, which lost 1 base and 4 bases, there was a span of 13 bases. The CDR3 covers 15 residues. CDR1 is MDHEN, CDR2 SYDVKM, per germline.

The sample taken for sequencing was peripheral blood. This chain joins TRBV28 and TRBJ2-5; weak D call: TRBD2 (6 bases). This TCR was recovered from a man over 45 with Graves' ophthalmopathy. In DNA, the CDR3 is TGTGCCAGCAGTTTATCTCGGGGGTCTGGAGAGACCCAGTACTTC. This codes for CASSLSRGSGETQYF.